This T cell receptor beta chain was profiled in a study of blood T cell repertoires in COVID-19. Study background: Samples of COVID-19 (acute and convalescent) were obtained from the United States, Italy and Spain.

The authors' processing: Amplification from reference gene primers served as the basis for estimated nucleated cell counts. Assay used: immunoSEQ multiplex PCR; TCRdb lists only in-frame clones, some missing. D and trimming come from the DNA, and the V and J calls and clone size come from that table. The table has about 35,000 clones, approximately 83% seen once. This clone is judged medium-sized. V shed 8 bases, J shed 7 bases, and the junction held 15 bases outside the gene matches. This CDR3 has 16 amino acids. Germline V lookup: CDR1 KGHSH, CDR2 LQKENI. Sequencing used peripheral blood. The rearrangement uses TRBV18 and TRBJ2-1, with 9 bases that match TRBD1. The TCR comes from a man aged 45-65 years with acute or convalescent COVID-19. CDR3 protein: CASRPGTGFKGNEQFF. CDR3 DNA sequence: TGTGCCAGCCGTCCCGGGACAGGGTTTAAGGGGAATGAGCAGTTCTTC.